This T cell receptor beta chain was recovered during a study of T cell responses to AZD1222 COVID-19 vaccine. Study observations and caveats: Compared with day 0, the breadth and depth of the Spike-specific TCR repertoire rose significantly after two doses of AZD1222.

This table comes from immunoSEQ multiplex PCR, and its TCRdb copy is limited to in-frame clones, with some not included. The table records tens of thousands of clones, 88% of them present only once. Comment on this clone: Its antigen remains unidentified.

This CDR3 contains 13 residues. The V gene's germline CDR1 is SGDLS and CDR2 YYNGEE. V lost 4 bases and J 6 bases, leaving 11 bases between the germline ends. The clonotype comes from an adult in good health. The genes are TRBV9 and TRBJ2-1; D may be TRBD1 or TRBD2 (5 bases each). The sample in question was peripheral blood, obtained on day 0 of MenACWY control vaccination. The CDR3 sequence is CASSRQGTNEQFF. CDR3 sequence (DNA): TGTGCCAGCAGCCGACAAGGGACCAATGAGCAGTTCTTC.